Below are 18 T cell receptor beta chains sequenced from a single sample in a study of blood T cell repertoires in COVID-19. Data came from immunoSEQ multiplex PCR; TCRdb stores just in-frame clones and leaves some out. The sample lists under 200,000 clones, 82% occurring once. The specimen sequenced was peripheral blood. Source of these receptors: a woman aged 60 to 75 with COVID-19, enrolled during active disease.

The chain uses TRBV9 and TRBJ2-7; TRBD2 matches 10 bases. V trimming: 4 bases; J trimming: 3 bases; junction bases outside the gene matches: 4. The length of the CDR3 is 14 residues. In germline, CDR1 is SGDLS, CDR2 YYNGEE. Here the CDR3 reads CASSPASGGYEQYF. CDR3 nucleotides: TGTGCCAGCAGCCCGGCTAGCGGGGGCTACGAGCAGTACTTC.

The V call is TRBV27, the J call TRBJ2-7; a possible D gene is TRBD2 (6 bases). V was cut by 0 bases and J by 3 bases, with 15 bases left in between. The V gene's germline CDR1 is MNHEY and CDR2 SMNVEV (reference sequence). The CDR3 is 16 residues long. CDR3 residues: CASSLSGGLKIYEQYF. The CDR3 region has the DNA TGTGCCAGCAGTTTATCGGGAGGACTAAAAATCTACGAGCAGTACTTC.

The chain recombines TRBV28 with TRBJ1-2; D may be TRBD1 (5 bases). Trimming removed 3 bases from V and 4 bases from J, with 6 bases in between. Germline CDR1 and CDR2: MDHEN and SYDVKM. There are 12 residues in the CDR3. Here the CDR3 reads CASSFGGYGYTF. Written as DNA, the CDR3 is TGTGCCAGCAGTTTCGGGGGCTATGGCTACACCTTC.

This clone was seen more than once but under ten times. The chain uses TRBV4-1 and TRBJ1-2, with 7 bases fitting TRBD1. Germline V gene sequence: CDR1 MGHRA, CDR2 YSYEKL. V shed 4 bases and J 8 bases; nucleotides not matched to a gene: 16. This CDR3 is 16 amino acids long. The CDR3 DNA reads as TGCGCCAGCAGCCCGCGCCTGACAGGGTCCCTCGTCGGCTACACCTTC. This encodes CASSPRLTGSLVGYTF.

The V call is TRBV10-3, the J call TRBJ2-1, with 8 bases identical to TRBD2. J was trimmed by 6 bases and V by 10 bases; bases with no gene match: 14. CDR1 is ENHRY, CDR2 SYGVKD, per germline. This CDR3 region has 15 residues. This CDR3 is CATGRGREAVNEQFF. The CDR3 nucleotides are TGTGCCACCGGACGGGGGCGGGAGGCGGTCAATGAGCAGTTCTTC.

This sequence joins TRBV4-3 and TRBJ1-6, with 7 positions matching TRBD1. The J segment lost 2 bases and the V segment lost 0 bases, leaving 7 bases of the junction unmatched. Germline CDR1 is LGHNA and CDR2 is YSLEER. The length of the CDR3 is 18 residues. CDR3 in amino acids: CASSQDGGRGTYNSPLHF. In nucleotides, the CDR3 is TGCGCCAGCAGCCAAGATGGGGGCAGGGGGACCTATAATTCACCCCTCCACTTT.

The chain carries TRBV2 and TRBJ2-1; tentatively, D is TRBD2 (5 bases). The CDR3 covers 13 residues. Looked up from germline, CDR1 is SNHLY and CDR2 is FYNNEI. With 7 bases removed from V and 6 bases from J, the gap between germline ends came to 13 bases. Here the CDR3 DNA reads TGTGCCAGCACCGGGGATTTAGGCAATGAGCAGTTCTTC. This encodes CASTGDLGNEQFF.

This clone came up a few times. The rearrangement uses TRBV2 and TRBJ1-1; 9 bases match TRBD1. The CDR3 contains 14 residues. With V trimmed by 4 bases and J by 8 bases, 8 bases remained unmatched. CDR1 is SNHLY and CDR2 is FYNNEI in the germline V gene. CDR3: CASSVIGGQGEAFF. CDR3 nucleotide sequence: TGTGCCAGCAGTGTTATTGGAGGACAGGGGGAAGCTTTCTTT.

The chain joins TRBV10-2 to TRBJ1-4; 8 positions match TRBD1. The junction had 14 bases not matched to a gene; V was cut back by 7 bases and J by 7 bases. The germline V gene encodes CDR1 WSHSY and CDR2 SAAADI. This CDR3 is 16 amino acids long. This chain's CDR3 is CASTTRTGGSSEKLFF. CDR3 sequence (DNA): TGCGCCAGCACCACACGTACAGGGGGATCTAGTGAAAAACTGTTTTTT.

The CDR3 loop is CASSVGQGTEQYF. CDR3 in DNA: TGTGCCAGCAGTGTGGGACAGGGCACTGAGCAGTACTTC. The rearrangement uses TRBV2 and TRBJ2-7, with 9 nucleotides matching TRBD1. Germline-derived CDR1 and CDR2 are SNHLY and FYNNEI. The CDR3 is 13 amino acids. Trimming at V came to 4 bases and at J to 7 bases, leaving 5 bases not matched to a gene.

Here the CDR3 reads CASGERGNTEAFF. CDR3 nucleotides: TGTGCCAGCGGCGAGCGAGGGAACACTGAAGCTTTCTTT. This sequence joins TRBV7-9 and TRBJ1-1, with no clear D. CDR1 and CDR2 (germline): SEHNR, FQNEAQ (reference sequence). V was cut by 8 bases and J by 1 base, with 11 bases left in between. This CDR3 is 13 amino acids long. Variable domain in full (rest from reference TRBV7-9 and TRBJ1-1): DTGVSQNPRHKITKRGQNVTFRCDPISEHNRLYWYRQTLGQGPEFLTYFQNEAQLEKSRLLSDRFSAERPKGSFSTLEIQRTEQGDSAMYLCASGERGNTEAFFGQGTRLTVV.

This clone is a singleton in its sample. The chain recombines TRBV28 with TRBJ1-3; TRBD1 agrees at 10 bases. This CDR3 region has 18 residues. Germline V CDR1 and CDR2: MDHEN, SYDVKM. V was clipped by 3 bases and J by 4 bases; unmatched bases: 12. As DNA, the CDR3 is TGTGCCAGCAGTTTCCCGAGACAGGGGGCCGGGAGCGGAAACACCATATATTTT. This translates into CASSFPRQGAGSGNTIYF.

This chain connects TRBV28 to TRBJ2-7; D call uncertain. Trimming left V 6 bases short and J 3 bases short, with 15 bases between. CDR3 length: 14 residues. Germline V gives CDR1 MDHEN, CDR2 SYDVKM. Here the CDR3 reads CASRFYVRLYEQYV. In DNA, the CDR3 is TGTGCCAGCAGGTTCTACGTGCGGCTCTACGAGCAGTACGTC.

The chain carries TRBV5-1 and TRBJ2-3; TRBD1 matches 10 bases. V gave up 0 bases and J gave up 3 bases; unmatched junction bases: 4. The CDR3 contains 16 residues. Germline V gene lookup returns CDR1 SGHRS and CDR2 YFSETQ. CDR3 loop: CASSLGDRGQTDTQYF. For the CDR3, the DNA is TGCGCCAGCAGCTTGGGGGACAGGGGTCAGACAGATACGCAGTATTTT.

V and J are TRBV5-1 and TRBJ2-1; D may be TRBD2 (6 bases). The V end was cut by 0 bases, the J end by 8 bases, with 15 bases between. The germline V gene encodes CDR1 SGHRS and CDR2 YFSETQ. The CDR3 has 15 amino acids. DNA for the CDR3: TGCGCCAGCAGCTTGGTGGAGGGCCGGGTTGATGAGCAGTTCTTC. Translation: CASSLVEGRVDEQFF.

This chain links TRBV4-2 with TRBJ1-2; no reliable D call. Trimming took off 2 bases at V and 5 bases at J, with 27 bases between the two ends. CDR3 length: 19 amino acids. Germline V gene sequence: CDR1 LGHNA, CDR2 YNFKEQ. This chain's CDR3 is CASSQQVGGQTRISYGYTF. The CDR3 nucleotides are TGTGCCAGCAGCCAACAAGTCGGCGGTCAAACGAGAATATCTTATGGCTACACCTTC.

The chain carries TRBV7-3 and TRBJ2-7; D not certain. The V gene lost 1 base and the J gene lost 0 bases, with 7 bases spanning the gap. Germline CDR1 and CDR2: SGHTA and FQGTGA. The CDR3 consists of 14 residues. CDR3 nucleotide sequence: TGTGCCAGCAGCTTAAGTGCGTTCTCCTACGAGCAGTACTTC. It yields the protein CASSLSAFSYEQYF.

V gene TRBV5-4 combines with J gene TRBJ2-7; no clear D. Between the trimmed V and J ends, which lost 4 bases and 6 bases, there was a span of 14 bases. This CDR3 comprises 13 residues. The germline V gene encodes CDR1 SGHNT and CDR2 YYREEE (reference sequence). The chain's CDR3 is CASSTTPTIEQYF. For the CDR3, the DNA is TGTGCCAGCAGCACCACCCCAACAATCGAGCAGTACTTC.